This entry concerns a single T cell receptor beta chain. In terms of origin and age, donors were healthy Caucasian individuals from Russia aged about 6 to 90. Isolation of PBMCs gave at least 7 million cells per sample. The data are from a study of blood T cells in healthy people across ages. Combining a sample-barcoded 5' primer with a J-beta primer mix, a second PCR ran for roughly 7 to 11 cycles. Via MiXCR, TCRdb re-called the 5' RACE reads, giving one row per CDR3 protein. The table has approximately 800,000 distinct CDR3 sequences, approximately 24% seen once. V was trimmed by 4 bases and J by 1 base, leaving 8 bases between them. This CDR3 spans 13 amino acids. Germline CDR1 reads GTSNPN; CDR2 reads SVGIG (reference sequence). The data were also submitted as part of a second study, on T cells of mothers and their children. Per that study: The study recruited a few healthy Caucasian mothers and their six children as donors. Related mother-child pairs shared marginally more repertoire than unrelated pairs, though not significantly.

This chain connects TRBV30 to TRBJ2-4; the D gene is possibly TRBD1 (6 bases). The sample consisted of blood. The clonotype originates from a boy younger than 18 in good health. The CDR3 DNA follows: TGTGCCTGGACAGGGGTGGCCAAAAACATTCAGTACTTC. Translating it yields CAWTGVAKNIQYF.